These 8 T cell receptor beta chains were all obtained from the same sample, sequenced in a study of blood T cell repertoires in COVID-19. The method was immunoSEQ multiplex PCR; TCRdb's version includes in-frame clones alone and lacks a portion of them. The sample shows approximately 320,000 clones, over 75% of them seen only once. The sequenced sample was peripheral blood. Receptors originate from a human donor in a cohort sampled during active COVID-19.

This clone was recorded once. The J gene is TRBJ1-2, the V gene TRBV5-1; weak D call: TRBD1 (5 bases). The CDR3 length is 12 residues. Germline V gene sequence: CDR1 SGHRS, CDR2 YFSETQ. V dropped 1 base and J dropped 5 bases, with 6 bases sitting between them. Here the CDR3 reads CASSLSGYGYTF. CDR3 nucleotide sequence: TGCGCCAGCAGCTTGTCAGGGTATGGCTACACCTTC.

The chain has TRBV20-1 and TRBJ2-6; 7 nucleotides match TRBD2. J gave up 0 bases and V 3 bases, and 14 bases lay outside the gene matches. Per the germline V gene, CDR1 is DFQATT and CDR2 is SNEGSKA (reference sequence). This CDR3 contains 19 residues. In nucleotides, the CDR3 is TGCAGTGCTAGTCATCTGGCCAGCGGGGCCATCTCTGGGGCCAACGTCCTGACTTTC. It translates to CSASHLASGAISGANVLTF.

The gene calls are TRBV19 and TRBJ1-1; the D is unclear. Trimming took 4 bases from V and 1 from J, leaving 10 bases between them. This CDR3 is 14 amino acids long. Germline V gives CDR1 LNHDA, CDR2 SQIVND (reference sequence). CDR3 region: CASSTRQPNTEAFF. CDR3 nucleotide sequence: TGTGCCAGTAGTACCCGACAACCGAACACTGAAGCTTTCTTT.

The chain uses TRBV23-1 and TRBJ1-1; possibly TRBD1 for D (6 bases). TRBV23-1 is labeled an ORF, and its function is uncertain. This CDR3 has 15 amino acids. The ends were cut back, 0 bases at V and 5 bases at J, with 13 bases in the middle. CDR3 residues: CASSQSPQGQTEAFF. DNA of the CDR3: TGCGCCAGCAGTCAATCGCCACAGGGACAAACTGAAGCTTTCTTT.

This clone was seen only a few times. This sequence joins TRBV30 and TRBJ1-6; D unresolved. Per the germline V gene, CDR1 is GTSNPN and CDR2 is SVGIG (reference sequence). V was pared by 2 bases and J by 9 bases, with 5 bases between. The CDR3 has 11 amino acids. CDR3 bases: TGTGCCTGGAGTTTACTTTCACCCCTCCACTTT. Amino acids: CAWSLLSPLHF.

The chain joins TRBV20-1 to TRBJ1-2; 8 bases are shared with TRBD1. CDR3 length: 11 residues. V was pared by 6 bases and J by 6 bases, with 3 bases of the junction left unmatched. CDR1 and CDR2 (germline): DFQATT, SNEGSKA (reference sequence). CDR3: CSARTGNGYTF. CDR3 DNA: TGCAGTGCCAGGACAGGGAATGGCTACACCTTC.

The CDR3 spells CASSSGGVTYEQYF. CDR3 DNA: TGTGCCAGCAGCTCAGGGGGCGTAACCTACGAGCAGTACTTC. J is TRBJ2-7 and V is TRBV7-8, with TRBD1 identical over 8 bases. Losses at the gene ends were 4 bases for V and 2 bases for J; bases not matched to a gene: 4. The CDR3 consists of 14 residues. Germline-derived CDR1 and CDR2 are SGHVS and FQNEAQ.

The chain links TRBV7-2 to TRBJ2-1, with 9 bases that match TRBD1. The V gene end was trimmed by 3 bases and the J gene end by 7 bases; junction bases not matched to a gene: 7. The CDR3 sequence is 15 residues long. In germline, CDR1 is SGHTA, CDR2 FQGNSA. CDR3 bases: TGTGCCAGCAGCTTCGTGGACAGGGGAAGAAATGAGCAGTTCTTC. It yields the protein CASSFVDRGRNEQFF.